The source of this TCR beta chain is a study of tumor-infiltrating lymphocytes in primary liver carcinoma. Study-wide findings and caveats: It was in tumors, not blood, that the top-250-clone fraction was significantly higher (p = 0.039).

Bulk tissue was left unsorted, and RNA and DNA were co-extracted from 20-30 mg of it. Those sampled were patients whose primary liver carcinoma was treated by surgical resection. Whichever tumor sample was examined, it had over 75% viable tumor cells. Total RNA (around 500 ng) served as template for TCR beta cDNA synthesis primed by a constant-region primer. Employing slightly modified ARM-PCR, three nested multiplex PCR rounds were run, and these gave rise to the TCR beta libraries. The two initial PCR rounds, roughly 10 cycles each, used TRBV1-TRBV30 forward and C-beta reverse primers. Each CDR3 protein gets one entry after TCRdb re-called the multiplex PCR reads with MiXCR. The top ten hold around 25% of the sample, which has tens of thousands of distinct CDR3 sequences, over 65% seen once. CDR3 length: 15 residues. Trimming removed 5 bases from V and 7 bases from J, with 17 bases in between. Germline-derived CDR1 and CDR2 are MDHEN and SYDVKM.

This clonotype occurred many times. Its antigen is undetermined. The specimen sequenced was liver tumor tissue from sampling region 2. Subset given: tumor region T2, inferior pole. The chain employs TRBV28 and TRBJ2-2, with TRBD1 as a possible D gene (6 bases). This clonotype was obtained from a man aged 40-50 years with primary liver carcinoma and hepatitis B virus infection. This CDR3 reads CASSTLDRTDGELFF. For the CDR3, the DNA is TGTGCCAGCAGTACCCTGGACAGAACCGACGGGGAGCTGTTTTTT.